These T cell receptor beta chains were read from a single sample in a study of shared clonotypes between healthy human individuals. The table came from immunoSEQ multiplex PCR; TCRdb's copy has only in-frame clones and leaves some out. The sample consists of around 510,000 clones, just over 75% of them appearing once. The sequenced material came from PBMCs. These receptors came from a woman aged 40 to 50 in good health. Some clones in this sample may be carry-over from other donors' samples. Each CDR3 is given with its conserved first and last residue. D genes are given only for firm matches. Size tells how often a clone was seen (once, few, many) or the class of an expanded clone, and some rows leave it out.

D: -; J: TRBJ2-7; size: -; V: TRBV6-1; DNA: TGTGCCAGCAGTGAACAGTCCTACGAGCAGTACTTC; CDR3: CASSEQSYEQYF
D: -; J: TRBJ1-4; size: -; V: TRBV2; DNA: TGTGCCAGCAGTGAAGAAGCGGCAGGGTCTAGTGAAAAACTGTTTTTT; CDR3: CASSEEAAGSSEKLFF
D: -; J: TRBJ1-2; size: -; V: TRBV30; DNA: TGTGCCTGGCAGGACGGGTATGGCTACACCTTC; CDR3: CAWQDGYGYTF
D: TRBD1; J: TRBJ1-5; size: once; V: TRBV10-3; DNA: TGTGCCACCGGACAGGACCCCTATCAGCCCCAGCATTTT; CDR3: CATGQDPYQPQHF
D: -; J: TRBJ2-5; size: -; V: TRBV7-2; DNA: TGTGCCAGCAGCTTCCGCGAGGGAGAGACCCAGTACTTC; CDR3: CASSFREGETQYF
D: -; J: TRBJ2-5; size: -; V: TRBV15; DNA: TGTGCCACCAGCAGAGAAGGGGTGAAAGAGACCCAGTACTTC; CDR3: CATSREGVKETQYF
D: TRBD1; J: TRBJ2-5; size: -; V: TRBV5-1; DNA: TGCGCCAGCAGCTTAACAACCGGACAGGGGGGACAAGAGACCCAGTACTTC; CDR3: CASSLTTGQGGQETQYF
D: TRBD1; J: TRBJ1-2; size: -; V: TRBV6-1; DNA: TGTGCCAGCAGTGAATCCGGGACAGGGTATGGCTACACCTTC; CDR3: CASSESGTGYGYTF
D: TRBD2; J: TRBJ2-3; size: -; V: TRBV28; DNA: TGTGCCAGCACATCTTGGACTAGCGCAGCAGATACGCAGTATTTT; CDR3: CASTSWTSAADTQYF
D: -; J: TRBJ1-2; size: -; V: TRBV10-3; DNA: TGTGCCATCAGTGAGCCCGGGGTCCACGAAAACTATGGCTACACCTTC; CDR3: CAISEPGVHENYGYTF
D: -; J: TRBJ2-1; size: -; V: TRBV28; DNA: TGTGCCAGCAGTTTCAGGGGAGAGCAGTTCTTC; CDR3: CASSFRGEQFF
D: -; J: TRBJ2-3; size: once; V: TRBV29-1; DNA: TGCAGCGTTGGCCAGGGGATGAATACGCAGTATTTT; CDR3: CSVGQGMNTQYF
D: TRBD2; J: TRBJ2-1; size: few; V: TRBV5-4; DNA: TGTGCCAGCAGCTTGAAACTAGCGGAGAATGAGCAGTTCTTC; CDR3: CASSLKLAENEQFF
D: -; J: TRBJ1-3; size: -; V: TRBV6-5; DNA: TGTGCCAGCAGTCCCGGGCCTGGAAACACCATATATTTT; CDR3: CASSPGPGNTIYF
D: -; J: TRBJ1-1; size: -; V: TRBV30; DNA: TGTGCCGCCTCAAGGGGAGGGACTGAAGCTTTCTTT; CDR3: CAASRGGTEAFF
D: -; J: TRBJ1-6; size: -; V: TRBV30; DNA: TGTGCCTGGAGTGCGCCCGGACAGTATAATTCACCCCTCCACTTT; CDR3: CAWSAPGQYNSPLHF
D: -; J: TRBJ2-7; size: -; V: TRBV5-5; DNA: TGTGCCTCAAGGGTGTCATGGCCCCCGGACGAGCAGTACTTC; CDR3: CASRVSWPPDEQYF
D: TRBD2; J: TRBJ2-1; size: once; V: TRBV5-1; DNA: TGCGCCAGCAGCCGCCAACTAGCGGGGACGGGCAATGAGCAGTTCTTC; CDR3: CASSRQLAGTGNEQFF
D: -; J: TRBJ2-3; size: -; V: TRBV5-1; DNA: TGCGCCAGCAGCCCTCCGACGGGTAGCACAGATACGCAGTATTTT; CDR3: CASSPPTGSTDTQYF
D: TRBD2; J: TRBJ2-1; size: -; V: TRBV28; DNA: TGTGCCAGCAGTTTGGTAGGAGTAGCGGGAACAGCCCAGAGCTCCTACAATGAGCAGTTCTTC; CDR3: CASSLVGVAGTAQSSYNEQFF
D: -; J: TRBJ2-7; size: -; V: TRBV2; DNA: TGTGCCAGCAGGGAAGAACAGGGAGGGGAGCAGTACTTC; CDR3: CASREEQGGEQYF
D: -; J: TRBJ1-1; size: -; V: TRBV2; DNA: TGTGCCAGCAGTAGAGAGGAAACTGAAGCTTTCTTT; CDR3: CASSREETEAFF
D: TRBD2; J: TRBJ2-1; size: -; V: TRBV7-3; DNA: TGTGCCAGCAGCTTAGAAGCGGGAGTCGATGAGCAGTTCTTC; CDR3: CASSLEAGVDEQFF
D: -; J: TRBJ2-5; size: -; V: TRBV6-5; DNA: TGTGCCAGCAGACAGAGTCCGGGCCAAGAGACCCAGTACTTC; CDR3: CASRQSPGQETQYF
D: TRBD2; J: TRBJ2-1; size: -; V: TRBV7-8; DNA: TGTGCCAGCAGCTTAGTGCGGCTAGCGGTGAGTTACAATGAGCAGTTCTTC; CDR3: CASSLVRLAVSYNEQFF
D: -; J: TRBJ1-5; size: -; V: TRBV7-2; DNA: TGTGCCAGCAGCTTGCGATTTAGTTCCAATCAGCCCCAGCATTTT; CDR3: CASSLRFSSNQPQHF
D: -; J: TRBJ2-1; size: -; V: TRBV7-9; DNA: TGTGCCAGCAGCTTTTCGCTCAATGAGCAGTTCTTC; CDR3: CASSFSLNEQFF
D: -; J: TRBJ2-5; size: -; V: TRBV7-9; DNA: TGTGCCAGCAGCCCCCCAGAGACTAGGAGATCCCAAGAGACCCAGTACTTC; CDR3: CASSPPETRRSQETQYF
D: TRBD1; J: TRBJ1-1; size: few; V: TRBV30; DNA: TGTGCCTGGAGTGGACAGGGGAACACTGAAGCTTTCTTT; CDR3: CAWSGQGNTEAFF
D: -; J: TRBJ2-7; size: -; V: TRBV18; DNA: TGTGCCAGCTCCGGTCCAGGGTTTCTAACCGGGACCTACGAGCAGTACTTC; CDR3: CASSGPGFLTGTYEQYF
D: -; J: TRBJ1-2; size: -; V: TRBV30; DNA: TGTGCCGGGGGGAGTGGCTATGGCTACACCTTC; CDR3: CAGGSGYGYTF
D: -; J: TRBJ2-7; size: -; V: TRBV4-3; DNA: TGCGCCAGCAGCCAAGGGGTCCAGGACATTTACGAGCAGTACTTC; CDR3: CASSQGVQDIYEQYF
D: -; J: TRBJ2-1; size: -; V: TRBV14; DNA: TGTGCCAGCAGCCCCTGGGGTCGGCCTAGTGGCAATGAGCAGTTCTTC; CDR3: CASSPWGRPSGNEQFF
D: TRBD2; J: TRBJ2-3; size: -; V: TRBV14; DNA: TGTGCCAGCAGCCAAGATTCACTGCTGGGGCTAGCGGGGGACGGAGATACGCAGTATTTT; CDR3: CASSQDSLLGLAGDGDTQYF
D: TRBD2; J: TRBJ2-1; size: -; V: TRBV18; DNA: TGTGCCAGCTCACCAGTGGCGGGAGTTATCAATGAGCAGTTCTTC; CDR3: CASSPVAGVINEQFF
D: -; J: TRBJ2-3; size: -; V: TRBV28; DNA: TGTGCCAGCAGTTTCCAGGGAGCTAGCACAGATACGCAGTATTTT; CDR3: CASSFQGASTDTQYF
D: -; J: TRBJ2-7; size: -; V: TRBV21-1; DNA: TGTGCCAGCGGCAATCCCCTGGCAGGCACCTACGAGCAGTACTTC; CDR3: CASGNPLAGTYEQYF
D: -; J: TRBJ1-3; size: -; V: TRBV10-1; DNA: TGCGCCAGCAGTGAGTCGTCAGGGCCTGGAAACACCATATATTTT; CDR3: CASSESSGPGNTIYF
D: TRBD1; J: TRBJ2-1; size: -; V: TRBV29-1; DNA: TGCAGCGTTGGACAGGGGGCCTACAATGAGCAGTTCTTC; CDR3: CSVGQGAYNEQFF
D: -; J: TRBJ2-7; size: once; V: TRBV11-2; DNA: TGTGCCAGCAGCAAGGAGGGGCGGCCCCAGTACTTC; CDR3: CASSKEGRPQYF
D: TRBD1; J: TRBJ2-7; size: -; V: TRBV5-1; DNA: TGCGCCAGCAGCTCGGGACAGGCTGAGGGAGGACGGTCCGAGCAGTACTTC; CDR3: CASSSGQAEGGRSEQYF
D: -; J: TRBJ2-7; size: -; V: TRBV13; DNA: TGTGCCAGCAGCGCCGGAGGCAGGTTCTACGAGCAGTACTTC; CDR3: CASSAGGRFYEQYF
D: -; J: TRBJ2-3; size: few; V: TRBV19; DNA: TGTGCCAGTAGTTCCTTTCTACCCAGGTTGGGCACAGATACGCAGTATTTT; CDR3: CASSSFLPRLGTDTQYF
D: -; J: TRBJ2-5; size: once; V: TRBV30; DNA: TGTGCCTGGAGCCCAGGCGCACAGGAGACCCAGTACTTC; CDR3: CAWSPGAQETQYF
D: TRBD1; J: TRBJ2-3; size: once; V: TRBV2; DNA: TGTGCCAGCAGCCTTTGGGGACAGGGAAACACAGATACGCAGTATTTT; CDR3: CASSLWGQGNTDTQYF
D: TRBD1; J: TRBJ1-2; size: -; V: TRBV5-4; DNA: TGTGCCAGCAGTCTCAAAGGACAGGGGGCGCGGAGCTATGGCTACACCTTC; CDR3: CASSLKGQGARSYGYTF
D: -; J: TRBJ1-3; size: -; V: TRBV28; DNA: TGTGCCAGCGATCCAGGGAGATACGGGAACACCATATATTTT; CDR3: CASDPGRYGNTIYF
D: -; J: TRBJ2-1; size: -; V: TRBV9; DNA: TGTGCCAGCAGCGTCGCCCTTTTCGAAGGGGATGAGCAGTTCTTC; CDR3: CASSVALFEGDEQFF
D: TRBD1; J: TRBJ1-1; size: -; V: TRBV9; DNA: TGTGCCAGCAGCGTAGCGTCAGGGGGTAACACTGAAGCTTTCTTT; CDR3: CASSVASGGNTEAFF
D: -; J: TRBJ2-3; size: once; V: TRBV6-5; DNA: TGTGCCAGCAGTTACTCGAGGTCCCGTTTCGCAGATACGCAGTATTTT; CDR3: CASSYSRSRFADTQYF
D: TRBD2; J: TRBJ2-2; size: -; V: TRBV11-3; DNA: TGTGCCAGCAGACTAGCGGGCACCGGGGAGCTGTTTTTT; CDR3: CASRLAGTGELFF
D: -; J: TRBJ2-7; size: -; V: TRBV10-3; DNA: TGTGCCATCAGTGAGTCGGGGACGCAGTACTTC; CDR3: CAISESGTQYF
D: -; J: TRBJ1-2; size: -; V: TRBV6-6; DNA: TGTGCCAGCAGTGTATCCCCACGGAGGTCAGGCTACACCTTC; CDR3: CASSVSPRRSGYTF
D: -; J: TRBJ1-1; size: -; V: TRBV18; DNA: TGTGCCAGCTCACCGAGGGAGGAAGGAGCTTTCTTT; CDR3: CASSPREEGAFF
D: -; J: TRBJ2-7; size: -; V: TRBV27; DNA: TGTGCCAGCAGTTATAAGCGGAACTCCTACGAGCAGTACTTC; CDR3: CASSYKRNSYEQYF